One and the same sample provided the 2 T cell receptor beta chains below, sequenced in a study of OX40 agonist ivuxolimab in advanced cancers. Profiling relied on immunoSEQ multiplex PCR, and the TCRdb table lists in-frame clones only, not all of them. The sample includes 20,000 to 30,000 clones, 75% to 85% of them seen just once. The material was CD4+ or CD8+ T cells sorted from blood, obtained in a trial of the OX40 agonist ivuxolimab. Receptor source: an adult with an advanced solid tumor such as melanoma, head and neck, liver or kidney cancer.

This clone came up a few times. V is TRBV5-6 and J is TRBJ1-5; maybe TRBD1 (6 bases). Trimming removed 3 bases at V and 0 bases at J, with 10 bases between. This CDR3 contains 15 residues. Per germline, CDR1 SGHDT and CDR2 YYEEEE. CDR3 nucleotide sequence: TGTGCCAGCAGCTGGGGGCCCGATAGCAATCAGCCCCAGCATTTT. This sequence encodes CASSWGPDSNQPQHF.

Points on this clone: Additional DNA sequences in this sample encode the identical CDR3. The chain has TRBV9 and TRBJ2-2, with D possibly TRBD2 on 6 matching bases. Trimming took off 2 bases at V and 4 bases at J, with 6 bases between the two ends. The CDR3 extends over 13 amino acids. CDR1 and CDR2 from the germline V gene are SGDLS and YYNGEE. The CDR3 bases are TGTGCCAGCAGCGTGGGAGGCACCGGGGAGCTGTTTTTT. It is translated as CASSVGGTGELFF.